These 9 T cell receptor beta chains share one sample of origin, sequenced in a study of T cells in Graves' hyperthyroidism and ophthalmopathy. RNA transcripts were the template for amplifying TCR beta CDR3 regions. TCR CDR3 underwent first-round RT-PCR with the HTBI primer set. Each CDR3 protein gets one entry after TCRdb re-called the multiplex PCR reads with MiXCR. The profile shows 450,000 to 650,000 distinct CDR3 sequences, around 20% of them singletons. Sequenced sample: blood. The receptors were gathered from a man younger than 30 with Graves' hyperthyroidism.

This clonotype was seen more than once but under ten times. The rearrangement links TRBV4-1 to TRBJ1-2, with TRBD1 matching 7 bases. Unmatched junction bases numbered 5, after V lost 3 bases and J lost 7 bases. The CDR3 runs to 13 residues. Per the germline V gene, CDR1 is MGHRA and CDR2 is YSYEKL. This CDR3 is CASSQTGYGGYTF. The CDR3 bases are TGCGCCAGCAGCCAGACAGGGTACGGTGGCTACACCTTC.

This chain connects TRBV6-1 to TRBJ2-7; D possibly corresponds to TRBD1 (5 bases). The CDR3 loop spans 13 amino acids. V lost 6 bases and J 3 bases, leaving 12 bases between the germline ends. Germline V CDR1 and CDR2: MNHNS, SASEGT. The CDR3 loop is CASSDSRSYEQYF. DNA for the CDR3: TGTGCCAGCAGCGACAGTCGGAGCTACGAGCAGTACTTC.

The gene calls are TRBV6-2 or TRBV6-3 and TRBJ2-7; the D call may be TRBD1 or TRBD2 (5 bases each). Germline CDR1 is MNHEY and CDR2 is SVGEGT. The CDR3 sequence is 15 residues long. With 0 bases removed from V and 7 bases from J, the gap between germline ends came to 16 bases. The chain's CDR3 is CASSYSWQGTGEQYF. The CDR3 DNA is TGTGCCAGCAGTTACTCGTGGCAGGGTACGGGAGAGCAGTACTTC.

This clonotype was recorded many times. The rearrangement uses TRBV10-1 and TRBJ1-1, with D possibly matching TRBD1 (5 bases). Per the germline V gene, CDR1 is WNHNN and CDR2 is SYGVQD (reference sequence). V was clipped by 2 bases and J by 8 bases, with 12 bases between them. CDR3 size: 13 residues. CDR3: CASSERGIWEAFF. The CDR3 coding sequence is TGCGCCAGCAGTGAGAGGGGCATTTGGGAAGCTTTCTTT.

This clonotype came up many times. This sequence joins TRBV12-3 or TRBV12-4 and TRBJ2-7; perhaps TRBD1 as D (6 bases). V shed 3 bases and J shed 1 base, with 10 bases lying between them. There are 14 residues in the CDR3. The CDR3 here is CASSFRDTSYEQYF. CDR3 DNA: TGTGCCAGCAGTTTCCGGGACACATCCTACGAGCAGTACTTC.

This clonotype appeared once. Germline and junction disagree at one end, which may indicate a read error. The chain is built from TRBV19 and TRBJ1-5; 9 nucleotides match TRBD1. CDR1 and CDR2 from the germline V gene are LNHDA and SQIVND (reference sequence). CDR3 length: 15 residues. CDR3 region: CSSSLGQGSNQPQHF. For the CDR3, the DNA is TGTTCCAGTAGTTTGGGACAGGGCTCCAATCAGCCCCAGCATTTT.

This clonotype was seen repeatedly, ten times or more. The chain employs TRBV4-2 and TRBJ2-2; perhaps TRBD2 as D (6 bases). The CDR3 runs to 16 residues. Per the germline V gene, CDR1 is LGHNA and CDR2 is YNFKEQ. Trimming removed 1 base at V and 4 bases at J, with 13 bases between. This chain's CDR3 is CASSQGHNSGTGELFF. CDR3 nucleotides: TGTGCCAGCAGCCAAGGGCATAATAGCGGCACCGGGGAGCTGTTTTTT.

The V gene is TRBV12-3 or TRBV12-4, the J gene TRBJ1-3; D is ambiguous. Trimming removed 0 bases at V and 4 bases at J, with 10 bases between. The CDR3 is 15 amino acids. CDR3 loop: CASSLAAGFGNTIYF. The CDR3 bases are TGTGCCAGCAGTTTAGCGGCCGGATTCGGAAACACCATATATTTT.

As for this clonotype: The conserved final phenylalanine or tryptophan is absent from the CDR3, which likely points to a read error. The chain joins TRBV19 to TRBJ2-2, with TRBD2 matching 7 bases. The V gene's germline CDR1 is LNHDA and CDR2 SQIVND (reference sequence). Trimming cost V 5 bases and J 6 bases; bases outside gene matches: 6. The CDR3 runs to 14 residues. CDR3 coding DNA: TGTGCCAGTAGTCCCGGACTAGGGGCCGGGGAGCTGTTTTTG. The encoded protein is CASSPGLGAGELFL.